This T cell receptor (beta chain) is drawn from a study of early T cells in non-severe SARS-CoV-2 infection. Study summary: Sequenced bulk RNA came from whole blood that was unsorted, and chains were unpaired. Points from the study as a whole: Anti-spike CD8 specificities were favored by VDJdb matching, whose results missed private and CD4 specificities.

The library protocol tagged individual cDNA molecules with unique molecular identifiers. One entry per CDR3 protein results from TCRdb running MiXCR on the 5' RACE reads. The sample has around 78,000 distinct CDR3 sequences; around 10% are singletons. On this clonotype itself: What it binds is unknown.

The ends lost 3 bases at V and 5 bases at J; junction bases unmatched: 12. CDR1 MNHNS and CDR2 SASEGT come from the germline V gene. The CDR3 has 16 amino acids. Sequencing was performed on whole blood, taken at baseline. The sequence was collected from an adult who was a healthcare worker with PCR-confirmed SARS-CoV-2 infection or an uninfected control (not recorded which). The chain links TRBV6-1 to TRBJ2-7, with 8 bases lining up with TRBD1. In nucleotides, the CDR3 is TGTGCCAGCAGTGAGCTACCGGGGACAGGTAATAACGAGCAGTACTTC. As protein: CASSELPGTGNNEQYF.